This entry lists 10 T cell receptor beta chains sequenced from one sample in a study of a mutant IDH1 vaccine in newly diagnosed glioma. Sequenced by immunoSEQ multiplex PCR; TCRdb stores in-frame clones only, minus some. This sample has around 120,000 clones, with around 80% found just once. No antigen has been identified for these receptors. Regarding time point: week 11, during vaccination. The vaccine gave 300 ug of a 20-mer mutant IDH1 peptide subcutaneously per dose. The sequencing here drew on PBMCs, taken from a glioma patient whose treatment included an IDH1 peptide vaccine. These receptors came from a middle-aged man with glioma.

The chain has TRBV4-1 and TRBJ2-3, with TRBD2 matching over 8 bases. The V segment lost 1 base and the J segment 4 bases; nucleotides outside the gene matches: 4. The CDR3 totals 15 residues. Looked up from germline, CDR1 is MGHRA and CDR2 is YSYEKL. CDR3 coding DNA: TGCGCCAGCAGCCAAGCTAGCGGGTTAGCAGATACGCAGTATTTT. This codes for CASSQASGLADTQYF.

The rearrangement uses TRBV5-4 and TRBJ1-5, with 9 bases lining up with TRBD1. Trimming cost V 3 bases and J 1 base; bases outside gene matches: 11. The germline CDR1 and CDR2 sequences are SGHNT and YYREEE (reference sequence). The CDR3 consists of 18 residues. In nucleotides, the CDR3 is TGTGCCAGCAGCTCCTCTTACAGGGGGCGAGAAAGCAATCAGCCCCAGCATTTT. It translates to CASSSSYRGRESNQPQHF.

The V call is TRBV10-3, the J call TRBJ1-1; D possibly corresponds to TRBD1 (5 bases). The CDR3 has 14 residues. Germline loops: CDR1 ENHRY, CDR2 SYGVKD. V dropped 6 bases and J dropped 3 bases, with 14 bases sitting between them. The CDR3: CAIRRAGTDTEAFF. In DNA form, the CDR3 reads TGTGCCATCAGGCGGGCCGGGACGGACACTGAAGCTTTCTTT.

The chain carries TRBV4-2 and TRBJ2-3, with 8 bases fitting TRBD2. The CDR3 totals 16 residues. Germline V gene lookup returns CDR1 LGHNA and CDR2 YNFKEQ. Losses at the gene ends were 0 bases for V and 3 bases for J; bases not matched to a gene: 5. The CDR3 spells CASSQEGPSGTDTQYF. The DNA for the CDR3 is TGTGCCAGCAGCCAAGAGGGTCCTAGCGGGACAGATACGCAGTATTTT.

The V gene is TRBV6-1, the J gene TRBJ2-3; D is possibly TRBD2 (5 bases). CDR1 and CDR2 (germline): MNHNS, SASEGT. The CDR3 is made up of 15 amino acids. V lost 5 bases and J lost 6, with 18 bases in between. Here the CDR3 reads CASSPDSAEVDTQYF. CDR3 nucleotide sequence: TGTGCCAGCAGTCCTGACTCGGCGGAGGTCGATACGCAGTATTTT.

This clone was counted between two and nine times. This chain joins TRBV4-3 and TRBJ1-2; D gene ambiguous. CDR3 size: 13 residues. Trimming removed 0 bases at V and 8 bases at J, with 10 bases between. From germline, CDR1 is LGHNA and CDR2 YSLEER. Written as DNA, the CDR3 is TGCGCCAGCAGCCAAGATACCCGGAGGGGCTACACCTTC. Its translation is CASSQDTRRGYTF.

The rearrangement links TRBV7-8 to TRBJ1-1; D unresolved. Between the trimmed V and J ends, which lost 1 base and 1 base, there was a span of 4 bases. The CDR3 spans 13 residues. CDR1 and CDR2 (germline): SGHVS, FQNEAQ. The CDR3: CASSLGKNTEAFF. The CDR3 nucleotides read TGTGCCAGCAGCTTAGGTAAGAACACTGAAGCTTTCTTT.

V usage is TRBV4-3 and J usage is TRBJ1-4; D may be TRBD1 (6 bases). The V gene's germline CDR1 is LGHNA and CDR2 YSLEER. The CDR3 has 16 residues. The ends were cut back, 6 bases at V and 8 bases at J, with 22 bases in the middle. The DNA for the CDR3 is TGCGCCAGCAGGCAAAAGGGGGGGACTGATCGAGAAAAACTGTTTTTT. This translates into CASRQKGGTDREKLFF.

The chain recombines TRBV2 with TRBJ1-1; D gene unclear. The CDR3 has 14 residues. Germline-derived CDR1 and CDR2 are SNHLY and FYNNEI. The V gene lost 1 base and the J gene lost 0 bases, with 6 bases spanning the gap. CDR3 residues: CASSEVGVNTEAFF. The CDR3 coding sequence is TGTGCCAGCAGTGAAGTTGGGGTGAACACTGAAGCTTTCTTT.

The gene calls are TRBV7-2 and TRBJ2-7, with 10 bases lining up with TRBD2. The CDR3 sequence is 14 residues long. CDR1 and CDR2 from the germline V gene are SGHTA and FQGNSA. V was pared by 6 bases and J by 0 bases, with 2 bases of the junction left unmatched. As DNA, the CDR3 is TGTGCCAGCAGAGGACTAGCGGACTCCTACGAGCAGTACTTC. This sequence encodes CASRGLADSYEQYF. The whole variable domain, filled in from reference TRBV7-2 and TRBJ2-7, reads GAGVSQSPSNKVTEKGKDVELRCDPISGHTALYWYRQSLGQGLEFLIYFQGNSAPDKSGLPSDRFSAERTGGSVSTLTIQRTQQEDSAVYLCASRGLADSYEQYFGPGTRLTVT.